One sample yielded the 28 T cell receptor beta chains listed below, sequenced in a study of graft-versus-host responses after intestinal transplantation. Generated by immunoSEQ multiplex PCR, the TCRdb table keeps only in-frame clones and is missing some. The sample holds around 13,000 clones; under 95% are singletons and the top ten take less than 5.5%. The sample in question was PBMCs, obtained about 34 months after intestinal transplantation. These receptors originate from a human patient who received an intestinal transplant, so some T cells may come from the graft donor.

This chain links TRBV6-6 with TRBJ1-4; 7 nucleotides align to TRBD1. V trimming: 2 bases; J trimming: 8 bases; junction bases outside the gene matches: 8. Germline V lookup: CDR1 MNHNY, CDR2 SVGAGI (reference sequence). The CDR3 contains 15 residues. The CDR3 coding sequence is TGTGCCAGCAGTTACGGGGGGACAGTAGGCGAAAAACTGTTTTTT. This codes for CASSYGGTVGEKLFF.

The gene calls are TRBV2 and TRBJ2-2; D may be TRBD2 (5 bases). Germline CDR1 is SNHLY and CDR2 is FYNNEI. The CDR3 sequence is 13 residues long. V shed 4 bases and J shed 3 bases, with 6 bases lying between them. CDR3 sequence: CASSGEYTGELFF. The CDR3, as DNA: TGTGCCAGCAGTGGGGAGTACACCGGGGAGCTGTTTTTT.

The CDR3 DNA sequence: TGTGCCAGCAGCTTAGGCAGGGGAAATGAAGCTTTCTTT. It translates to CASSLGRGNEAFF. The V call is TRBV7-9, the J call TRBJ1-1, with a weak D call TRBD1 (6 bases). Trimming left V 1 base short and J 7 bases short, with 10 bases between. This CDR3 region has 13 residues. CDR1 is SEHNR, CDR2 FQNEAQ, per germline (reference sequence).

The chain joins TRBV25-1 to TRBJ2-6; D not resolved. The CDR3 spans 13 residues. Per germline, CDR1 MGHDK and CDR2 SYGVNS. The ends were cut back, 8 bases at V and 0 bases at J, with 5 bases in the middle. DNA of the CDR3: TGTGCCAGCCAGAGCTCTGGGGCCAACGTCCTGACTTTC. This gives the protein CASQSSGANVLTF. The whole variable domain, remainder taken from reference TRBV25-1 and TRBJ2-6, is EADIYQTPRYLVIGTGKKITLECSQTMGHDKMYWYQQDPGMELHLIHYSYGVNSTEKGDLSSESTVSRIRTEHFPLTLESARPSHTSQYLCASQSSGANVLTFGAGSRLTVL.

This clone was observed once. The chain uses TRBV21-1 and TRBJ1-5; the table assigns TRBD1, which was not confirmed against the DNA. TRBV21-1 is a listed pseudogene. The CDR3 loop spans 15 amino acids. The CDR3 nucleotides read TGTGCCAGCAGTTCCAGGGGCCCTTCCAATCAGCCCCAGCATTTT. Its translation: CASSSRGPSNQPQHF.

This rearrangement joins TRBV10-3 to TRBJ1-2; possibly TRBD1 for D (6 bases). The V gene's germline CDR1 is ENHRY and CDR2 SYGVKD. The CDR3 loop spans 18 amino acids. V shed 0 bases and J shed 6 bases, with 23 bases lying between them. CDR3 DNA: TGTGCCATCAGTGAGTCGACCCCGCGGCTACAGGGTAAGGATGGCTACACCTTC. Protein product: CAISESTPRLQGKDGYTF.

This chain connects TRBV19 to TRBJ2-2; TRBD1 aligns across 9 bases. The ends lost 6 bases at V and 5 bases at J; junction bases unmatched: 4. This CDR3 has 14 amino acids. Germline V gives CDR1 LNHDA, CDR2 SQIVND (reference sequence). The CDR3 loop reads CASRGQGGTGELFF. Here the CDR3 DNA reads TGTGCCAGTAGGGGACAGGGAGGAACCGGGGAGCTGTTTTTT.

The chain is built from TRBV2 and TRBJ2-1; D possibly corresponds to TRBD2 (6 bases). The CDR3 is made up of 13 amino acids. Germline loops: CDR1 SNHLY, CDR2 FYNNEI. Trimming took 6 bases from V and 11 from J, leaving 17 bases between them. The CDR3 region has the DNA TGTGCCAGCAGCCCCAATAACGCGGGAAAGCAGTTCTTC. Its protein is CASSPNNAGKQFF.

The chain is built from TRBV27 and TRBJ2-7, with a possible D match to TRBD1 (6 bases). Germline V gene lookup returns CDR1 MNHEY and CDR2 SMNVEV (reference sequence). This CDR3 is 14 amino acids long. V was shortened by 3 bases and J by 7 bases, with 16 bases between the two germline ends. The DNA of the CDR3 is TGTGCCAGCAGTTTGGTGCAGGGGCTGGGGGAGCAGTACTTC. This translates into CASSLVQGLGEQYF.

The chain uses TRBV19 and TRBJ1-1, with D possibly being TRBD1 (6 bases). This CDR3 spans 15 amino acids. CDR1 is LNHDA and CDR2 is SQIVND in the germline V gene (reference sequence). V dropped 5 bases and J dropped 4 bases, with 17 bases sitting between them. The CDR3 loop reads CASSPRTAGGTEAFF. CDR3 bases: TGTGCCAGTAGTCCTCGGACAGCCGGCGGCACTGAAGCTTTCTTT.

The chain has TRBV28 and TRBJ2-7; the match to TRBD1 covers 7 bases. Germline lookup yields CDR1 MDHEN and CDR2 SYDVKM. The CDR3 covers 15 residues. V lost 6 bases, J lost 3 bases, and 11 bases stayed unmatched. The CDR3 nucleotides are TGTGCCAGCAGCCCCCCGGACAGGTTGGGCTACGAGCAGTACTTC. It translates to CASSPPDRLGYEQYF.

The rearrangement uses TRBV29-1 and TRBJ1-1, with 7 positions matching TRBD1. In germline, CDR1 is SQVTM, CDR2 ANQGSEA. The V and J ends lost 6 bases and 4 bases, in that order; junction bases with no gene match: 8. This CDR3 contains 13 residues. The DNA for the CDR3 is TGCAGCGTCCGACAGGGTCTTGGCACTGAAGCTTTCTTT. Translating it yields CSVRQGLGTEAFF.

V is TRBV12-5 and J is TRBJ2-7, with 11 bases lining up with TRBD2. The V gene's germline CDR1 is LGHNT and CDR2 FRNRAP. V lost 5 bases and J lost 0; bases outside the gene matches: 3. This CDR3 contains 15 residues. The DNA for the CDR3 is TGTGCTAGTGGTCCCGGGACTAGCGGCTCCTACGAGCAGTACTTC. Translating gives CASGPGTSGSYEQYF.

V is TRBV5-6 and J is TRBJ1-6; D is unresolved. The V gene lost 0 bases and the J gene lost 0 bases, with 4 bases spanning the gap. Germline CDR1 and CDR2: SGHDT and YYEEEE. The CDR3 is 15 amino acids. In DNA form, the CDR3 reads TGTGCCAGCAGCTTGGAGAGCTCCTATAATTCACCCCTCCACTTT. Protein product: CASSLESSYNSPLHF.

This CDR3 is CSAWAPETQYF. CDR3 DNA sequence: TGCAGTGCTTGGGCCCCGGAGACCCAGTACTTC. V and J are TRBV20-1 and TRBJ2-5; D is unresolved. Looked up from germline, CDR1 is DFQATT and CDR2 is SNEGSKA (reference sequence). This CDR3 has 11 amino acids. V was pared by 5 bases and J by 5 bases, with 9 bases between.

The genes are TRBV5-6 and TRBJ2-7; 7 bases are shared with TRBD2. This CDR3 is built from 16 residues. Trimming removed 4 bases from V and 2 bases from J; junction bases left unmatched: 12. Per the germline V gene, CDR1 is SGHDT and CDR2 is YYEEEE. The CDR3 sequence is CASSPNPRGNAYEQYF. The CDR3 bases are TGTGCCAGCAGCCCGAACCCGCGGGGGAACGCCTACGAGCAGTACTTC.

This CDR3 is CASSLDSPNEKLFF. CDR3 DNA sequence: TGTGCCAGCAGCTTAGACAGCCCGAATGAAAAACTGTTTTTT. V is TRBV7-9 and J is TRBJ1-4; D ambiguous. The germline V gene encodes CDR1 SEHNR and CDR2 FQNEAQ (reference sequence). Trimming removed 1 base from V and 5 bases from J, with 8 bases in between. The CDR3 is made up of 14 amino acids.

V is TRBV27 and J is TRBJ2-5; D ambiguous. V shed 5 bases and J shed 5 bases, with 15 bases lying between them. CDR1 is MNHEY, CDR2 SMNVEV, per germline (reference sequence). This CDR3 contains 14 residues. In nucleotides, the CDR3 is TGTGCCAGCAGTCCCCAATCCGAGAGGGAGACCCAGTACTTC. It is translated as CASSPQSERETQYF.

This chain joins TRBV10-3 and TRBJ2-5; 8 bases map to TRBD2. The CDR3 is 19 residues long. The V gene's germline CDR1 is ENHRY and CDR2 SYGVKD. Losses at the gene ends were 4 bases for V and 1 base for J; bases not matched to a gene: 17. The CDR3 loop reads CAISGGVTGGYRVQETQYF. As DNA, the CDR3 is TGTGCCATCAGTGGAGGAGTGACGGGGGGGTATAGGGTCCAAGAGACCCAGTACTTC.

This clone has just a few counts. V usage is TRBV27 and J usage is TRBJ1-1; no clear D. The CDR3 extends over 13 amino acids. Trimming left V 3 bases short and J 1 base short, with 6 bases between. Germline CDR1 is MNHEY and CDR2 is SMNVEV (reference sequence). The CDR3 sequence is CASSFSGNTEAFF. The CDR3 DNA sequence: TGTGCCAGCAGTTTCTCTGGGAACACTGAAGCTTTCTTT.

V is TRBV25-1 and J is TRBJ2-7, with unresolved D. Germline V gene lookup returns CDR1 MGHDK and CDR2 SYGVNS. The CDR3 consists of 14 residues. With 4 bases removed from V and 0 bases from J, the gap between germline ends came to 10 bases. This CDR3 is CASSASDVSYEQYF. As DNA, the CDR3 is TGTGCCAGCAGTGCTTCGGACGTCTCCTACGAGCAGTACTTC.

J is TRBJ2-1 and V is TRBV28, with 7 nucleotides matching TRBD2. The CDR3 spans 16 residues. CDR1 MDHEN and CDR2 SYDVKM come from the germline V gene. Losses at the gene ends were 5 bases for V and 7 bases for J; bases not matched to a gene: 14. CDR3 sequence: CASSPLGGSLLNEQFF. The DNA of the CDR3 is TGTGCCAGCAGTCCCCTGGGGGGGTCGCTGCTGAATGAGCAGTTCTTC.

This chain uses TRBV7-9 with TRBJ2-7; D call uncertain. The CDR3 loop spans 13 amino acids. V lost 3 bases, J lost 2 bases, and 8 bases lay in between. The germline gives CDR1 SEHNR, CDR2 FQNEAQ (reference sequence). The CDR3 nucleotides read TGTGCCAGCAGCTTTGGGTATCCCTACGAGCAGTACTTC. Protein product: CASSFGYPYEQYF. Full variable domain (outside the CDR3, taken from reference TRBV7-9 and TRBJ2-7): DTGVSQNPRHKITKRGQNVTFRCDPISEHNRLYWYRQTLGQGPEFLTYFQNEAQLEKSRLLSDRFSAERPKGSFSTLEIQRTEQGDSAMYLCASSFGYPYEQYFGPGTRLTVT.

The DNA of the CDR3 is TGTGCCAGCAGCTTAGTGGGCCCCCTGGGATATGGCTACACCTTC. It encodes CASSLVGPLGYGYTF. J is TRBJ1-2 and V is TRBV7-9; no clear D. Deletions cut 1 base from V and 5 bases from J, with 14 bases between. The CDR3 extends over 15 amino acids. Germline CDR1 and CDR2: SEHNR and FQNEAQ (reference sequence).

The genes are TRBV15 and TRBJ1-5; D is uncertain. Germline V gene data show CDR1 as LNHNV and CDR2 as YYDKDF (reference sequence). Trimming took 0 bases from V and 3 from J, leaving 9 bases between them. The CDR3 totals 15 residues. The CDR3 is CATSRDVGFNQPQHF. The CDR3 bases are TGTGCCACCAGCAGAGATGTGGGGTTCAATCAGCCCCAGCATTTT.

This clone occurred a few times. The chain has TRBV5-5 and TRBJ2-7; either TRBD1 or TRBD2 may supply D (5 bases each). This CDR3 contains 14 residues. Germline V lookup: CDR1 SGHKS, CDR2 YYEKEE (reference sequence). V lost 1 base, J lost 3 bases, and 11 bases lay in between. This CDR3 reads CASSLRGADYEQYF. DNA of the CDR3: TGTGCCAGCAGCTTGAGAGGGGCGGACTACGAGCAGTACTTC.

The rearrangement uses TRBV9 and TRBJ2-1, with a tentative D call TRBD2 (5 bases). This CDR3 is 15 amino acids long. V lost 0 bases, J lost 7 bases, and 14 bases lay in between. Germline CDR1 and CDR2: SGDLS and YYNGEE. CDR3 loop: CASSVGRGEGNEQFF. The CDR3 coding sequence is TGTGCCAGCAGCGTAGGCCGGGGAGAAGGGAATGAGCAGTTCTTC.

The V call is TRBV7-2, the J call TRBJ2-3, with 8 bases lining up with TRBD1. This CDR3 has 15 amino acids. The ends lost 4 bases at V and 3 bases at J; junction bases unmatched: 6. The germline V gene has CDR1 SGHTA and CDR2 FQGNSA. CDR3 sequence reads: CASSWAGGGTDTQYF. CDR3 sequence (DNA): TGTGCCAGCAGCTGGGCAGGGGGCGGGACAGATACGCAGTATTTT. The complete variable domain, with remaining parts taken from reference TRBV7-2 and TRBJ2-3, reads GAGVSQSPSNKVTEKGKDVELRCDPISGHTALYWYRQSLGQGLEFLIYFQGNSAPDKSGLPSDRFSAERTGGSVSTLTIQRTQQEDSAVYLCASSWAGGGTDTQYFGPGTRLTVL.